What follows describes a single TCR beta chain. Its matching antigen is unknown. These data belong to a study of identical twins. Overall study results and limits: One should note that invariant MAIT and iNKT cells could partly confound zero-insertion analyses.

With 8 bases removed from V and 0 bases from J, the gap between germline ends came to 5 bases. This CDR3 comprises 12 residues. A single record per CDR3 protein comes from TCRdb applying MiXCR to the 5' RACE reads. The sample lists fewer than 250,000 distinct CDR3 sequences; 9.4% were seen once. The sample consisted of memory (CD45RO+) T cells sorted from blood. The receptor comes from a woman under 30 in good health. V is TRBV12-3 or TRBV12-4 and J is TRBJ1-5; unclear D gene. The CDR3 nucleotides read TGTGCCAGCCGTACTAGCAATCAGCCCCAGCATTTT. Its translation is CASRTSNQPQHF.